These T cell receptor beta chains were read from a single sample in a study of spatial heterogeneity in lung cancer. TCRdb called the 5' RACE reads again in MiXCR, with one record for every CDR3 protein. Here the sample spans about 2,100 distinct CDR3 sequences, around 8.6% being singletons. Sequenced here: lung tumor tissue, sampled at surgery. These receptors originate from a male donor with early-stage non-small cell lung cancer. Both conserved end residues are part of each CDR3. D genes are given only for firm matches. The listing skips clone size in some rows; elsewhere it reads once, few, many or a size class.

J gene	clone size	V gene	D gene	CDR3 DNA	CDR3 protein
TRBJ2-1	medium-sized	TRBV4-2	TRBD2	TGTGCCAGCAGCCAAGATCAACTAGCGGGGTACAATGAGCAGTTCTTC	CASSQDQLAGYNEQFF
TRBJ2-1	large	TRBV7-9	TRBD2	TGTGCCAGCAGCTTAGCTAGCGGGGGGACGAAGCAGTTCTTC	CASSLASGGTKQFF
TRBJ2-3	medium-sized	TRBV19	-	TGTGCCAGTAGTACCCCGGGAGGCACAGATACGCAGTATTTT	CASSTPGGTDTQYF
TRBJ2-2	medium-sized	TRBV20-1	-	TGCAGTGCCAGAAGCGGCAACACCGGGGAGCTGTTTTTT	CSARSGNTGELFF
TRBJ1-2	-	TRBV6-1	-	TGTGCCAGCAGTGAAGCTGTGGGGGGCTACTATGGCTACACCTTC	CASSEAVGGYYGYTF
TRBJ2-3	medium-sized	TRBV6-1	-	TGTGCCAGCAGGTCCCCTAGCACAGATACGCAGTATTTT	CASRSPSTDTQYF
TRBJ1-1	-	TRBV12-3/TRBV12-4	-	TGTGCCAGCAGTTTAATGATCCGGAACACTGAAGCTTTCTTT	CASSLMIRNTEAFF
TRBJ2-7	medium-sized	TRBV7-9	-	TGTGCCAGCAGCTTTCAGGGCCCCTACGAGCAGTACTTC	CASSFQGPYEQYF
TRBJ1-4	medium-sized	TRBV5-8	TRBD1	TGTGCCAGCAGCCTATGGACAGGGAAGAATGAAAAACTGTTTTTT	CASSLWTGKNEKLFF
TRBJ2-7	many	TRBV6-2/TRBV6-3	TRBD2	TGTGCCAGCAGTTACTCGCCAGCGGGGGTGTACGAGCAGTACTTC	CASSYSPAGVYEQYF
TRBJ1-4	medium-sized	TRBV19	-	TGTGCCAGTACCTCATGGGGGGGAACTAATGAAAAACTGTTTTTT	CASTSWGGTNEKLFF
TRBJ2-3	medium-sized	TRBV5-1	TRBD2	TGCGCCAGCAGCTCTTACGGGGGGTCGAGGGGCACAGATACGCAGTATTTT	CASSSYGGSRGTDTQYF
TRBJ2-2	many	TRBV7-2	TRBD2	TGTGCCACTCGGGGGGTGAGGAACACCGGGGAGCTGTTTTTT	CATRGVRNTGELFF
TRBJ2-7	medium-sized	TRBV4-3	-	TGCGCCAGCAGCCAAGAGGGGTGGGACGAGCAGTACTTC	CASSQEGWDEQYF
TRBJ2-1	large	TRBV20-1	TRBD2	TGCAGTGCCCCGGGGCTAGCGGGGGGGCGTTCCTACAATGAGCAGTTCTTC	CSAPGLAGGRSYNEQFF
TRBJ2-5	medium-sized	TRBV5-1	-	TGCGCCAGCAGCTGGGATCAAGAGACCCAGTACTTC	CASSWDQETQYF
TRBJ2-3	once	TRBV12-5	-	TGTGCTAGTGGAGGGATCACAGATACGCAGTATTTT	CASGGITDTQYF
TRBJ2-1	medium-sized	TRBV6-5	-	TGTGCCAGCAGGGCGGCTGGGGGTAAGGTGGATGAGCAGTTCTTC	CASRAAGGKVDEQFF
TRBJ1-2	medium-sized	TRBV3-1	-	TGTGCCAGCAGCCCGAGGGTTAACTATGGCTACACCTTC	CASSPRVNYGYTF
TRBJ2-7	medium-sized	TRBV20-1	TRBD2	TGCAGTGCTACAGGACTAGCGGGGGCTCAAGAGCAGTACTTC	CSATGLAGAQEQYF
TRBJ2-2	medium-sized	TRBV19	TRBD2	TGTGCCAGTACCCCTCCGAGGGGCGGGAGCACCGGGGAGCTGTTTTTT	CASTPPRGGSTGELFF
TRBJ2-3	medium-sized	TRBV2	TRBD2	TGTGCCAGCAGTGAAGGGACTAGCGGGAGTACAGATACGCAGTATTTT	CASSEGTSGSTDTQYF
TRBJ2-7	medium-sized	TRBV2	TRBD1	TGTGCCAGCAGTGGGGACAGAGTCGAGCAGTACTTC	CASSGDRVEQYF
TRBJ2-1	medium-sized	TRBV12-1	-	TGTGCCAGCAGCTTCTCTGACAGCCACGCCGGTTGCTTC	CASSFSDSHAGCF
TRBJ1-1	medium-sized	TRBV5-1	-	TGCGCCAGCAGCTTGTTCTCAGGAGGCCTTGAAGCTTTCTTT	CASSLFSGGLEAFF
TRBJ1-1	many	TRBV19	TRBD1	TGTGCCAGTAACAGGGGGTGGACTGAAGCTTTCTTT	CASNRGWTEAFF
TRBJ2-3	-	TRBV28	-	TGTGCCAGCAGTTTAGGACGGCCCACAGATACGCAGTATTTT	CASSLGRPTDTQYF
TRBJ2-2	medium-sized	TRBV19	-	TGTGCCAGTAGTCTTACCCCGACAGGTAGTAACACCGGGGAGCTGTTTTTT	CASSLTPTGSNTGELFF
TRBJ2-3	medium-sized	TRBV10-3	-	TGTGCCACCTTAAGCTATCCGGGGAACACAGATACGCAGTATTTT	CATLSYPGNTDTQYF
TRBJ2-3	medium-sized	TRBV5-4	-	TGTGCCAGCAGCTCTCGGGGTTCGAGCACAGATACGCAGTATTTT	CASSSRGSSTDTQYF
TRBJ2-7	-	TRBV20-1	TRBD2	TGCAGTGCTAGCCGAGGACTAGGCTACGAGCAGTACTTC	CSASRGLGYEQYF
TRBJ2-1	large	TRBV1	-	TGCACCAGCAGCCAAGAGGTGCGGGGATTTGGTGAGCAGTTCTTC	CTSSQEVRGFGEQFF
TRBJ2-5	many	TRBV30	-	TGTGCCTGGGGTAGCGGCCAAGAGACCCAGTACTTC	CAWGSGQETQYF
TRBJ2-1	medium-sized	TRBV11-2	TRBD1	TGTGCCAGCAGCTCCGGGACAGGGGGCTACAATGAGCAGTTCTTC	CASSSGTGGYNEQFF
TRBJ2-1	medium-sized	TRBV23-1	TRBD2	TGCGCCAGCATTGGGTTGACTAGCGGGAGGAATGAGCAGTTCTTC	CASIGLTSGRNEQFF
TRBJ2-7	medium-sized	TRBV5-1	-	TGCGCCAGCAGCTCCCGCTGGGACGGTGCCAAGCAGTACTTC	CASSSRWDGAKQYF
TRBJ2-3	-	TRBV4-3	TRBD2	TGCGCCAGCAGCCAACAAGCGGGGGGGCCCACAGATACGCAGTATTTT	CASSQQAGGPTDTQYF
TRBJ2-1	many	TRBV19	-	TGTGCCAGTCACATTAACGGAGGGAATGAGCAGTTCTTC	CASHINGGNEQFF
TRBJ1-5	medium-sized	TRBV6-2/TRBV6-3	-	TGTGCCAGCAGAAACACAGGACCCGGGGATCAGCCCCAGCATTTT	CASRNTGPGDQPQHF
TRBJ1-1	-	TRBV7-2	-	TGTACCAGCAGCTCCCGGGCCCTAGGGGCTGAAGCTTTCTTT	CTSSSRALGAEAFF
TRBJ1-1	many	TRBV12-3/TRBV12-4	-	TGTGCCAGCAGTCAACGGGACACAATGAACACTGAAGCTTTCTTT	CASSQRDTMNTEAFF
TRBJ2-3	large	TRBV6-6	-	TGTGCCAGCAAGGAGGGGCCAGATACGCAGTATTTT	CASKEGPDTQYF
TRBJ2-1	medium-sized	TRBV10-2	TRBD2	TGCGCCAGCAGTGAGTTCGGGACTAGCGGGGGCGATCCTTCGAAATACAATGAGCAGTTCTTC	CASSEFGTSGGDPSKYNEQFF
TRBJ2-3	large	TRBV24-1	-	TGTGCCACCAGCAAAAGCGCCGGGAGCTCTCCTTCAACGCAGTATTTT	CATSKSAGSSPSTQYF
TRBJ1-5	large	TRBV12-3/TRBV12-4	-	TGTGCCAGCAGTTTATCCCCATGGGATCAGCCCCAGCATTTT	CASSLSPWDQPQHF
TRBJ2-3	-	TRBV3-2	-	TGTGCCAGCAGCCAAGACGCGTTCTCAGATACGCAGTATTTT	CASSQDAFSDTQYF
TRBJ1-5	medium-sized	TRBV20-1	TRBD1	TGCCTTAGGACAGGACGCAATCAGCCCCAGCATTTT	CLRTGRNQPQHF
TRBJ2-5	medium-sized	TRBV20-1	TRBD2	TGCAGTGCTAGCTCCGGGGGGGCCCGGGAGACCCAGTACTTC	CSASSGGARETQYF
TRBJ2-7	medium-sized	TRBV7-2	TRBD1	TGTGCCAGCAGCCGGGACAGGAACTCCTACGAGCAGTACTTC	CASSRDRNSYEQYF
TRBJ2-7	medium-sized	TRBV7-2	-	TGTGCCAGCAGCTTTGATCATGGGTACGAGCAGTACTTC	CASSFDHGYEQYF